The 5 T cell receptor beta chains below all came from one sample that was sequenced in a study of blood T cell repertoires in COVID-19. The assay was immunoSEQ multiplex PCR, and TCRdb's table has in-frame clones only and misses some. The sample includes some 190,000 clones, approximately 80% of them seen just once. Sequenced sample: peripheral blood. The receptors stem from a woman in her forties or fifties with acute or convalescent COVID-19.

This chain links TRBV11-2 with TRBJ2-5, with D maybe TRBD1 (6 bases). V was cut by 3 bases and J by 4 bases, with 9 bases left in between. Germline assignment: CDR1 SGHAT and CDR2 FQNNGV. The CDR3 runs to 13 residues. CDR3 DNA: TGTGCCAGCAGCTTGTACAGGGCAGAGACCCAGTACTTC. Protein sequence: CASSLYRAETQYF.

The gene calls are TRBV5-4 and TRBJ1-2; no reliable D call. V was pared by 6 bases and J by 0 bases, with 9 bases between. This CDR3 spans 13 amino acids. Germline CDR1 SGHNT, CDR2 YYREEE (reference sequence). The CDR3 here is CASKRTANYGYTF. In DNA form, the CDR3 reads TGTGCCAGCAAGAGAACTGCTAACTATGGCTACACCTTC. The variable domain in full, completed from reference TRBV5-4 and TRBJ1-2, reads ETGVTQSPTHLIKTRGQQVTLRCSSQSGHNTVSWYQQALGQGPQFIFQYYREEENGRGNFPPRFSGLQFPNYSSELNVNALELDDSALYLCASKRTANYGYTFGSGTRLTVV.

This chain links TRBV7-2 with TRBJ1-4; 9 bases align to TRBD1. CDR1 is SGHTA, CDR2 FQGNSA, per germline. V shed 5 bases, J shed 7 bases, and the junction held 2 bases outside the gene matches. The CDR3 is 13 amino acids. The CDR3 reads CASSMTGGEKLFF. In nucleotides, the CDR3 is TGTGCCAGCAGCATGACAGGGGGTGAAAAACTGTTTTTT.

V and J are TRBV28 and TRBJ1-5, with 10 bases fitting TRBD1. Losses at the gene ends were 6 bases for V and 3 bases for J; bases not matched to a gene: 5. The CDR3 runs to 15 residues. Germline CDR1 MDHEN, CDR2 SYDVKM. The CDR3 DNA sequence: TGTGCCAGCAGACCGACAGGGGGCGTCAATCAGCCCCAGCATTTT. Translated, it gives CASRPTGGVNQPQHF.

The CDR3 reads CASSSTVLGSYEQYF. The CDR3 DNA reads as TGTGCCAGCTCATCGACTGTTCTTGGATCCTACGAGCAGTACTTC. This chain links TRBV18 with TRBJ2-7, with D unclear. V was cut by 5 bases and J by 1 base, with 15 bases left in between. The CDR3 loop spans 15 amino acids. The V gene's germline CDR1 is KGHSH and CDR2 LQKENI. Complete variable domain (other parts from reference TRBV18 and TRBJ2-7): NAGVMQNPRHLVRRRGQEARLRCSPMKGHSHVYWYRQLPEEGLKFMVYLQKENIIDESGMPKERFSAEFPKEGPSILRIQQVVRGDSAAYFCASSSTVLGSYEQYFGPGTRLTVT.